The 13 T cell receptor beta chains presented below share a single source sample, sequenced in a study of cytomegalovirus exposure and HLA in healthy donors listed by TCRdb under 2017. The library was made by the immunoSEQ multiplex PCR assay. For the multiplex PCR, a mixture combining 60 forward primers for TCR Vbeta segments and 13 reverse primers for TCR Jbeta segments was used. Held by TCRdb, this immuneACCESS table contains in-frame sequences only and omits some clones. Under half of the omission traces to an unresolved V gene where checked; the cause of the rest is unknown. This sample is represented by over 150,000 clones; more than 70% of them were singletons. The ten largest clonotypes hold around 5.2% of the sample. The sample taken for sequencing was PBMCs. The receptors shown here come from a woman aged 40-49 years in good health and CMV-seropositive.

The V and J genes are TRBV7-9 and TRBJ1-6; D call uncertain. This CDR3 spans 15 amino acids. The V gene lost 5 bases and the J gene lost 6 bases, with 14 bases spanning the gap. Germline V gives CDR1 SEHNR, CDR2 FQNEAQ (reference sequence). CDR3 nucleotides: TGTGCCAGCAGCATCTCCGCAGGATCTAATTCACCCCTCCACTTT. Translating it yields CASSISAGSNSPLHF.

This clone was seen a single time. CDR3 residues: CASSLGQGGQPQHF. CDR3 coding DNA: TGTGCCAGTAGCCTCGGACAGGGGGGTCAGCCCCAGCATTTT. This chain joins TRBV19 and TRBJ1-5; TRBD1 matches at 10 bases. Germline-derived CDR1 and CDR2 are LNHDA and SQIVND (reference sequence). The CDR3 consists of 14 residues. V lost 6 bases, J lost 6 bases, and 5 bases stayed unmatched.

The rearrangement links TRBV7-9 to TRBJ2-1, with 7 bases identical to TRBD2. Germline CDR1 and CDR2: SEHNR and FQNEAQ (reference sequence). The CDR3 extends over 19 amino acids. Trimming at V came to 1 base and at J to 0 bases, leaving 12 bases not matched to a gene. As DNA, the CDR3 is TGTGCCAGCAGCTTAGTGCGCGGGGGACTTAGGAGCTCCTACAATGAGCAGTTCTTC. Encoded protein: CASSLVRGGLRSSYNEQFF.

The V call is TRBV9, the J call TRBJ1-5; tentative D call: TRBD1 (6 bases). CDR3 size: 14 residues. V gave up 3 bases and J gave up 6 bases, with 13 bases separating them. Germline CDR1 SGDLS, CDR2 YYNGEE. The CDR3 sequence is CASSAQGSGQPQHF. DNA for the CDR3: TGTGCCAGCAGCGCTCAGGGGTCAGGTCAGCCCCAGCATTTT.

The V and J genes are TRBV19 and TRBJ1-2; D remains unclear. This CDR3 region has 15 residues. V was trimmed by 0 bases and J by 4 bases, leaving 12 bases between them. In germline, CDR1 is LNHDA, CDR2 SQIVND (reference sequence). The CDR3 DNA reads as TGTGCCAGTAGTATAGACCGCTGGGAGTCCTATGGCTACACCTTC. Translated, it gives CASSIDRWESYGYTF.

This chain uses TRBV2 with TRBJ2-1, with TRBD2 matching over 10 bases. The CDR3 extends over 17 amino acids. With V trimmed by 1 base and J by 6 bases, 9 bases remained unmatched. CDR1 and CDR2 (germline): SNHLY, FYNNEI. The DNA of the CDR3 is TGTGCCAGCAGTGAAGAGGGGCTAGCGGGAGTCGTCAATGAGCAGTTCTTC. This gives the protein CASSEEGLAGVVNEQFF.

CDR3 sequence reads: CATSRDEWRGRLAGGPSYEQYF. In DNA form, the CDR3 reads TGTGCCACCAGCAGAGATGAGTGGAGGGGGCGTCTAGCGGGAGGGCCGTCCTACGAGCAGTACTTC. This sequence joins TRBV15 and TRBJ2-7; TRBD2 matches 12 bases. V shed 0 bases, J shed 1 base, and the junction held 19 bases outside the gene matches. Germline values: CDR1 LNHNV, CDR2 YYDKDF (reference sequence). The CDR3 spans 22 residues.

The chain's CDR3 is CASSGRLLGELFF. The DNA for the CDR3 is TGTGCCTCAAGCGGGAGGCTGCTCGGGGAGCTGTTTTTT. The chain uses TRBV15 and TRBJ2-2; TRBD2 matches at 9 bases. The germline V gene has CDR1 LNHNV and CDR2 YYDKDF (reference sequence). V lost 11 bases, J lost 7 bases, and 8 bases stayed unmatched. This CDR3 is built from 13 residues.

V is TRBV27 and J is TRBJ2-7; tentatively, D is TRBD2 (5 bases). CDR3 length equals 14 residues. Between the trimmed V and J ends, which lost 3 bases and 4 bases, there was a span of 13 bases. Looked up from germline, CDR1 is MNHEY and CDR2 is SMNVEV (reference sequence). CDR3 amino acids: CASSFKFREYEQYF. CDR3 coding DNA: TGTGCCAGCAGTTTTAAATTCCGGGAATACGAGCAGTACTTC.

The V call is TRBV5-1, the J call TRBJ1-2; 7 bases line up with TRBD1. This CDR3 region has 18 residues. Germline CDR1 is SGHRS and CDR2 is YFSETQ. With 0 bases clipped from V and 5 bases from J, the junction kept 16 bases outside the gene matches. This chain's CDR3 is CASSLGRQGLLSSYGYTF. The CDR3 DNA reads as TGCGCCAGCAGCTTGGGACGACAGGGTCTATTATCCTCATATGGCTACACCTTC.

This clone has only a few counts. This chain connects TRBV5-1 to TRBJ1-1; unclear D gene. This CDR3 comprises 13 residues. Germline V gene sequence: CDR1 SGHRS, CDR2 YFSETQ. Trimming removed 0 bases from V and 1 base from J, with 4 bases in between. The CDR3 protein is CASSLGANTEAFF. CDR3 nucleotides: TGCGCCAGCAGCTTGGGGGCGAACACTGAAGCTTTCTTT.

V is TRBV30 and J is TRBJ2-1; 7 bases are a match to TRBD1. In germline, CDR1 is GTSNPN, CDR2 SVGIG (reference sequence). The CDR3 contains 15 residues. V dropped 5 bases and J dropped 0; count of bases not matched to a gene: 7. CDR3 nucleotide sequence: TGTGCCTGGGGCCGCCGGGACAGCTCCTACAATGAGCAGTTCTTC. Translated, it gives CAWGRRDSSYNEQFF.

The chain has TRBV5-1 and TRBJ2-5; 10 nucleotides align to TRBD2. Germline V gene sequence: CDR1 SGHRS, CDR2 YFSETQ. J lost 2 bases, V lost 2 bases, and 9 bases had no gene match. The CDR3 runs 17 residues. The CDR3 sequence: CASSFAPSGSPQETQYF. DNA of the CDR3: TGCGCCAGCAGCTTTGCACCTAGCGGGAGTCCACAAGAGACCCAGTACTTC.